The source of this T cell receptor (beta chain) is a study of T cell repertoires in cytomegalovirus infection. Study-level information: Indicated by public TCR beta signatures were CMV infection and matching HLA type.

The CDR3 loop spans 16 amino acids. CDR1 MDHEN and CDR2 SYDVKM come from the germline V gene. V lost 3 bases, J lost 0 bases, and 13 bases lay in between. TCRdb called the reads again in MiXCR, with one record for every CDR3 protein. The sample contains 150,000 or so distinct CDR3 sequences, about 15% of which appear only once. The table lists this clonotype with a count of one. The sample was CD8+ T cells from PBMCs. This receptor was identified in a human donor in good health (CMV status not recorded). Some clones in this sample may be carry-over from other donors' samples. V usage is TRBV28 and J usage is TRBJ2-3; D not resolved. The CDR3: CASSLRQPASTDTQYF. CDR3 coding DNA: TGTGCCAGCAGTTTGCGGCAGCCAGCTAGCACAGATACGCAGTATTTT.